A single sample is the source of the 27 T cell receptor beta chains below, sequenced in a study of regulatory T cells in long-lasting Graves disease. Time point denoted: newly diagnosed GD, antithyroid drugs for less than 3 months. PBMC-derived RNA was used for the TCR library. Arm-PCR with iRepertoire HTBI primers amplified the CDR3 regions for these TCR beta libraries. TCRdb re-called the multiplex PCR reads through MiXCR, storing one row per CDR3 protein. The data show 350,000 to 550,000 distinct CDR3 sequences, around 15% seen once. This sample was shared with a second study, whose subject was T cells in Graves' hyperthyroidism and ophthalmopathy.

The starting material was peripheral blood mononuclear cells (PBMCs), obtained at new diagnosis, from a patient treated with antithyroid drugs. Receptors originate from a woman in her fifties or sixties with Graves disease.

This sequence joins TRBV28 and TRBJ1-4, with D perhaps TRBD1 (5 bases). This CDR3 has 15 amino acids. Germline CDR1 MDHEN, CDR2 SYDVKM. V was clipped by 8 bases and J by 9 bases, with 22 bases between them. The CDR3 loop is CASSRSRSDRQKLFF. The DNA of the CDR3 is TGTGCCAGCTCTCGTAGCCGCTCAGACAGACAAAAACTGTTTTTT.

This clonotype was seen many times. The rearrangement uses TRBV11-3 and TRBJ1-6, with no clear D. The CDR3 contains 14 residues. With 5 bases removed from V and 7 bases from J, the gap between germline ends came to 12 bases. Germline lookup yields CDR1 SGHNT and CDR2 YENEEA. The CDR3 spells CASSPGGGNSPLHF. DNA of the CDR3: TGTGCCAGCAGCCCTGGCGGTGGGAATTCACCCCTCCACTTT.

The chain joins TRBV28 to TRBJ2-6, with 7 bases matching TRBD1. Germline loops: CDR1 MDHEN, CDR2 SYDVKM. The V segment lost 4 bases and the J segment 2 bases; nucleotides outside the gene matches: 2. The CDR3 has 15 amino acids. The CDR3 sequence: CASSWTGTGANVLTF. The CDR3 region has the DNA TGTGCCAGCAGTTGGACAGGAACTGGGGCCAACGTCCTGACTTTC.

This chain joins TRBV5-1 and TRBJ2-7, with 8 bases fitting TRBD1. This CDR3 has 15 residues. The germline CDR1 and CDR2 sequences are SGHRS and YFSETQ. The junction had 14 bases not matched to a gene; V was cut back by 6 bases and J by 6 bases. DNA of the CDR3: TGCGCCAGCACTCTGGCCCACAGGGGGATCAGCGAGCAGTACTTC. Protein: CASTLAHRGISEQYF.

This clonotype occurred many times. This chain links TRBV28 with TRBJ2-3; the match to TRBD2 covers 9 bases. The CDR3 spans 14 residues. Germline values: CDR1 MDHEN, CDR2 SYDVKM. V was pared by 6 bases and J by 2 bases, with 3 bases of the junction left unmatched. CDR3 region: CASRLGLATDTQYF. The CDR3 nucleotides read TGTGCCAGCAGACTGGGACTAGCCACAGATACGCAGTATTTT.

In its sample, this clonotype was seen many times. This chain uses TRBV6-1 with TRBJ2-7, with 12 bases lining up with TRBD2. The J segment lost 4 bases and the V segment lost 6 bases, leaving 1 base of the junction unmatched. Germline CDR1 MNHNS, CDR2 SASEGT. This CDR3 is built from 13 residues. The CDR3 sequence: CASRTSGRYEQYF. CDR3 in DNA: TGTGCCAGCAGAACTAGCGGGAGGTACGAGCAGTACTTC.

This clonotype was counted between two and nine times. V usage is TRBV7-6 and J usage is TRBJ2-1, with a tentative D call TRBD2 (5 bases). The CDR3 has 15 amino acids. Germline loops: CDR1 SGHVS, CDR2 FNYEAQ. The V end was cut by 5 bases, the J end by 10 bases, with 21 bases between. CDR3 nucleotides: TGTGCCAGCAGCCCACAGAGTAGTACCCGAGGGGAGCAGTTCTTC. It encodes CASSPQSSTRGEQFF.

This clonotype was seen a few times. V gene TRBV7-9 combines with J gene TRBJ2-2, with 11 bases identical to TRBD2. V trimming: 6 bases; J trimming: 2 bases; junction bases outside the gene matches: 11. This CDR3 is 18 amino acids long. Germline CDR1 SEHNR, CDR2 FQNEAQ (reference sequence). The CDR3 DNA reads as TGTGCCAGCAGAGCTTACCTAGCGGGAGGCCGCAACACCGGGGAGCTGTTTTTT. It encodes CASRAYLAGGRNTGELFF. Supplemented by reference TRBV7-9 and TRBJ2-2, the full variable domain reads DTGVSQNPRHKITKRGQNVTFRCDPISEHNRLYWYRQTLGQGPEFLTYFQNEAQLEKSRLLSDRFSAERPKGSFSTLEIQRTEQGDSAMYLCASRAYLAGGRNTGELFFGEGSRLTVL.

There are many counts of this clonotype. The V gene is TRBV2, the J gene TRBJ2-7; tentatively, D is TRBD1 or TRBD2 (5 bases each). The V end was cut by 5 bases, the J end by 2 bases, with 13 bases between. The CDR3 is 14 residues long. The V gene's germline CDR1 is SNHLY and CDR2 FYNNEI. The CDR3 nucleotides read TGTGCCAGCAGTCTCGAGGGGAATACCTACGAGCAGTACTTC. Translating it yields CASSLEGNTYEQYF.

This clonotype was detected many times. The rearrangement uses TRBV2 and TRBJ1-5, with D possibly matching TRBD1 (6 bases). V was trimmed by 1 base and J by 4 bases, leaving 8 bases between them. From germline, CDR1 is SNHLY and CDR2 FYNNEI. This CDR3 is 14 amino acids long. The CDR3 reads CASSEGQENQPQHF. CDR3 nucleotide sequence: TGTGCCAGCAGTGAAGGACAGGAAAATCAGCCCCAGCATTTT.

This clonotype came up a few times. This sequence joins TRBV2 and TRBJ2-3, with D uncertain. The CDR3 length is 16 residues. V was trimmed by 2 bases and J by 5 bases, leaving 17 bases between them. The germline V gene encodes CDR1 SNHLY and CDR2 FYNNEI. CDR3 sequence: CASSESAQVAGDTQYF. CDR3 DNA: TGTGCCAGCAGTGAATCAGCCCAGGTCGCAGGAGATACGCAGTATTTT.

To note about this clonotype: A read error is possible here, since a much larger clone lies one base away. The rearrangement uses TRBV5-1 and TRBJ2-3, with TRBD2 matching 11 bases. This CDR3 has 16 residues. The germline gives CDR1 SGHRS, CDR2 YFSETQ. The CDR3 DNA reads as TGCGCCAGCAGCCCAGGACTAGCGGGCAAGACAGATACGCAGGATTTT. The encoded protein is CASSPGLAGKTDTQDF.

CDR3 amino acids: CATSDPGTAGTDTQYF. CDR3 nucleotides: TGTGCCACCAGTGACCCTGGGACAGCGGGGACAGATACGCAGTATTTT. V is TRBV24-1 and J is TRBJ2-3; D possibly matches TRBD1 or TRBD2 (7 bases each). Trimming cost V 4 bases and J 3 bases, with 16 bases left between them. The germline V gene has CDR1 KGHDR and CDR2 SFDVKD. This CDR3 comprises 16 residues.

This clonotype was seen a handful of times. The chain combines TRBV28 with TRBJ2-7; D not resolved. V was shortened by 8 bases and J by 5 bases, with 16 bases between the two germline ends. CDR3 size: 13 residues. Germline V gene data show CDR1 as MDHEN and CDR2 as SYDVKM. CDR3 DNA sequence: TGTGCCAGCGGTTATTTTATGCTTGACGAGCAGTACTTC. This gives the protein CASGYFMLDEQYF.

Ten or more counts support this clonotype. The CDR3 DNA follows: TGTGCCAGCAGCGGGGGACTAGCGGGCACAGATACGCAGTATTTT. This gives the protein CASSGGLAGTDTQYF. The chain uses TRBV2 and TRBJ2-3, with 11 bases lining up with TRBD2. V lost 6 bases to trimming and J lost 1 base; unmatched junction nucleotides: 3. The germline CDR1 and CDR2 sequences are SNHLY and FYNNEI. CDR3 length equals 15 residues.

This clonotype was picked up many times. V usage is TRBV29-1 and J usage is TRBJ2-7; 9 bases align to TRBD1. The CDR3 is 15 residues long. V lost 3 bases to trimming and J lost 6 bases; unmatched junction nucleotides: 12. CDR1 and CDR2 from the germline V gene are SQVTM and ANQGSEA. CDR3 bases: TGCAGCGTTGAGTATCCCGGGACAGGGCCGAGCGAGCAGTACTTC. This encodes CSVEYPGTGPSEQYF.

This clonotype was seen at least ten times. The gene calls are TRBV28 and TRBJ2-1; 12 nucleotides match TRBD1. This CDR3 has 19 residues. CDR1 is MDHEN, CDR2 SYDVKM, per germline. Losses at the gene ends were 6 bases for V and 4 bases for J; bases not matched to a gene: 16. The CDR3 here is CASSPLPGTGGAWYNEQFF. In DNA form, the CDR3 reads TGTGCCAGCAGCCCTCTCCCCGGGACAGGGGGCGCATGGTACAATGAGCAGTTCTTC.

The V and J genes are TRBV28 and TRBJ2-2; D is uncertain. The length of the CDR3 is 12 residues. Trimming removed 6 bases at V and 4 bases at J, with 6 bases between. Germline V gene lookup returns CDR1 MDHEN and CDR2 SYDVKM. CDR3 in DNA: TGTGCCAGCAGGCCAGCCACCGGGGAGCTGTTTTTT. It is translated as CASRPATGELFF.

This clonotype appeared a few times. The chain combines TRBV4-1 with TRBJ1-1; TRBD1 matches 12 bases. J was trimmed by 2 bases and V by 0 bases; bases with no gene match: 7. The CDR3 is 18 residues long. Per the germline V gene, CDR1 is MGHRA and CDR2 is YSYEKL. The CDR3: CASSQEGTGGILNTEAFF. CDR3 nucleotide sequence: TGCGCCAGCAGCCAAGAGGGGACAGGGGGCATACTTAACACTGAAGCTTTCTTT.

Many counts were recorded for this clonotype. The chain couples TRBV7-8 to TRBJ1-1; perhaps TRBD1 as D (6 bases). In germline, CDR1 is SGHVS, CDR2 FQNEAQ. CDR3 size: 14 residues. V was cut by 5 bases and J by 0 bases, with 10 bases left in between. The CDR3 nucleotides read TGTGCCAGCAGCCCAGGGGAGGTGAACACTGAAGCTTTCTTT. Protein product: CASSPGEVNTEAFF.

This clonotype appeared many times. The chain uses TRBV12-3 or TRBV12-4 and TRBJ1-5; tentative D call: TRBD1 (5 bases). This CDR3 spans 15 amino acids. Trimming stripped 7 bases from V and 5 bases from J, with 18 bases between. Written as DNA, the CDR3 is TGTGCCAGCAACCCGGGACCGCCAGATTATCAGCCCCAGCATTTT. It encodes CASNPGPPDYQPQHF.

This clonotype was seen many times. The chain employs TRBV6-1 and TRBJ1-1, with D possibly being TRBD1 (5 bases). There are 15 residues in the CDR3. The V gene lost 6 bases and the J gene lost 0 bases, with 14 bases spanning the gap. The germline gives CDR1 MNHNS, CDR2 SASEGT. CDR3 DNA: TGTGCCAGCAGAGACATTGGGGGAGTGAACACTGAAGCTTTCTTT. Residues: CASRDIGGVNTEAFF.

The table lists this clonotype with many counts. The V call is TRBV12-3 or TRBV12-4, the J call TRBJ1-6, with D maybe TRBD1 (6 bases). CDR3 length equals 17 residues. V lost 5 bases and J 0 bases, leaving 14 bases between the germline ends. CDR3 sequence (DNA): TGTGCCAGCAGTCTCGGCACAGGGAGCTCCTATAATTCACCCCTCCACTTT. Protein: CASSLGTGSSYNSPLHF.

This clonotype has ten or more counts. This chain connects TRBV28 to TRBJ2-7; the match to TRBD2 covers 9 bases. Unmatched junction bases numbered 11, after V lost 6 bases and J lost 5 bases. The CDR3 totals 15 residues. The germline CDR1 and CDR2 sequences are MDHEN and SYDVKM. CDR3 region: CASSPQAGGPNEQYF. CDR3 DNA: TGTGCCAGCAGCCCCCAGGCGGGAGGGCCCAACGAGCAGTACTTC.

In this sample, this clonotype turned up many times. The CDR3 nucleotides read TGTGCCAGCCAGGGCCTCAGTTCACCCCTCCACTTT. Translating it yields CASQGLSSPLHF. The V call is TRBV28, the J call TRBJ1-6, with a possible D match to TRBD1 (5 bases). In germline, CDR1 is MDHEN, CDR2 SYDVKM. This CDR3 contains 12 residues. V gave up 8 bases and J gave up 9 bases, with 11 bases separating them.

Many counts were recorded for this clonotype. CDR3 coding DNA: TGTGCCAGCAGTTCCGTCGGACAGGGCTCCTACAATGAGCAGTTCTTC. Translating gives CASSSVGQGSYNEQFF. The chain is built from TRBV28 and TRBJ2-1, with 8 nucleotides matching TRBD1. CDR3 length: 16 residues. V trimming: 4 bases; J trimming: 0 bases; junction bases outside the gene matches: 5. Germline V gene sequence: CDR1 MDHEN, CDR2 SYDVKM.

This sequence joins TRBV6-9 and TRBJ2-2; 10 nucleotides agree with TRBD1. The CDR3 length is 19 residues. Germline values: CDR1 MNHGY, CDR2 SVAAGI. The V and J ends lost 3 bases and 4 bases, in that order; junction bases with no gene match: 14. CDR3 DNA sequence: TGTGCCAGCAGTTACCCAGTCACCGGGACAGGGGAGATCACCGGGGAGCTGTTTTTT. Its translation: CASSYPVTGTGEITGELFF.